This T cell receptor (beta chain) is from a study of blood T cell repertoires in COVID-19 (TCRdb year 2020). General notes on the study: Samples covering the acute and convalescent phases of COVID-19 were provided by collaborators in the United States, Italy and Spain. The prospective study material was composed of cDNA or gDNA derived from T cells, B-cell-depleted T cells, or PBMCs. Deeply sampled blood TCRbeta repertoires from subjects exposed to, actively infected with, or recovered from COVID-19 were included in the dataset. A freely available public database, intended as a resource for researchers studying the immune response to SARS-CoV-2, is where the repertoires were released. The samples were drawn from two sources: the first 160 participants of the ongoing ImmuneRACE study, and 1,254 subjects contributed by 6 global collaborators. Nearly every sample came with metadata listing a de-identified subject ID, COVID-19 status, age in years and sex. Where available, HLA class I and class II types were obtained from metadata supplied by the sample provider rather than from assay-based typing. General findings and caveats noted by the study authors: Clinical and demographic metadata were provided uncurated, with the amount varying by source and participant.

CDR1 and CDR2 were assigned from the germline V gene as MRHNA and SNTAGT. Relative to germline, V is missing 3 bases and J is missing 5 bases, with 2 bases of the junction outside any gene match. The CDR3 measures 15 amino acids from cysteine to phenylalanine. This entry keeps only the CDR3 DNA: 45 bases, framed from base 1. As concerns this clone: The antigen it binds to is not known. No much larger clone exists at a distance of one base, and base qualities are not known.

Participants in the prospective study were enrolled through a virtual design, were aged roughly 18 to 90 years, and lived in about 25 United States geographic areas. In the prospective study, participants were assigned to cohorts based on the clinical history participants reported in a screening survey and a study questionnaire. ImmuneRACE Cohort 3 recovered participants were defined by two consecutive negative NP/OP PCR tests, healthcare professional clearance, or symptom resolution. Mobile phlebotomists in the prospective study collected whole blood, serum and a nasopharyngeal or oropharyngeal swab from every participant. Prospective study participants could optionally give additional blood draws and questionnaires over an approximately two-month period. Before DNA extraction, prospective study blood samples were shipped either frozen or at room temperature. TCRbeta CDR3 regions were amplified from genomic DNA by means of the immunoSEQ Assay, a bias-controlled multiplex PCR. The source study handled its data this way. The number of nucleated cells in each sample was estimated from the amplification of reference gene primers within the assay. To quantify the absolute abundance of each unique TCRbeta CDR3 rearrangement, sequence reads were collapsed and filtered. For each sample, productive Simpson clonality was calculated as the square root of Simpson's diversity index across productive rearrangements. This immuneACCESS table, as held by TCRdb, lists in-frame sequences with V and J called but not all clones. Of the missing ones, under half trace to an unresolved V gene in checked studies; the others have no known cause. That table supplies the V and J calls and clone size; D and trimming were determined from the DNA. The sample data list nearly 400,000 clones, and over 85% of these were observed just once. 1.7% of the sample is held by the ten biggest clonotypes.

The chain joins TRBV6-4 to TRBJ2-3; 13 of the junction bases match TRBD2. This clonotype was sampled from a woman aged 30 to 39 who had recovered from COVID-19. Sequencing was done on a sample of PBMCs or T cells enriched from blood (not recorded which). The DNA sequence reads TGTGCCAGCAGTGAACGGACTAGCGGGGGAGATACGCAGTATTTT. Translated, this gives CASSERTSGGDTQYF.